A selection of T cell receptor beta chains follows, all from one sample in a study of cytomegalovirus exposure and HLA in healthy donors. Sequencing was performed with immunoSEQ multiplex PCR; in TCRdb, only in-frame clones are kept and a portion is missing. The sample has 110,000 or so clones; about 81% are singletons. Material: PBMCs. These receptor sequences come from a woman aged 35 to 49 in good health and CMV-seropositive. Both conserved end residues are part of each CDR3. The D gene is left open where the match is weak. Where a row states a size, it is once, few, many or the class of an expanded clone; other rows omit it.

v_call	d_call	j_call	clone_size	cdr3_nt	cdr3_aa
TRBV29-1	NA	TRBJ2-3	NA	TGCAGCGTTCAGCCTGGGGCTAGCACAGATACGCAGTATTTT	CSVQPGASTDTQYF
TRBV5-8	NA	TRBJ2-7	NA	TGTGCCAGCAGCCGAAGGGGGTCCTACGAGCAGTACTTC	CASSRRGSYEQYF
TRBV13	NA	TRBJ2-5	NA	TGTGCCAGCAGCTTAGAGGGGCGCCGAGAGACCCAGTACTTC	CASSLEGRRETQYF
TRBV7-3	NA	TRBJ2-5	NA	TGTGCCAGCAGCTTATCAGCGGTCTCTCAAGAGACCCAGTACTTC	CASSLSAVSQETQYF
TRBV6-5	NA	TRBJ2-1	NA	TGTGCCAGCAGCCTCGGCGGTGAGCAGTTCTTC	CASSLGGEQFF
TRBV10-3	NA	TRBJ2-3	NA	TGTGCCATCAGCCAAGGGGGAAGGATGACAGATACGCAGTATTTT	CAISQGGRMTDTQYF
TRBV5-4	NA	TRBJ2-7	NA	TGTGCCAGCAGCTTTGCTCGAGACAGCCTTGAGCAGTACTTC	CASSFARDSLEQYF
TRBV18	NA	TRBJ1-5	NA	TGTGCCAGCTCACTCCGAGGGGGTGACAATCAGCCCCAGCATTTT	CASSLRGGDNQPQHF
TRBV15	NA	TRBJ1-5	NA	TGTGCCACCAGCAGATTGAGGACAGCGAATCAGCCCCAGCATTTT	CATSRLRTANQPQHF
TRBV19	TRBD1	TRBJ1-6	NA	TGTGCCAGTAGGGGGACAGGGGTGCTGAATTCACCCCTCCACTTT	CASRGTGVLNSPLHF
TRBV2	TRBD1	TRBJ1-4	NA	TGTGCCAGCAGGGAAACAGGGGGCAGGGAAAAACTGTTTTTT	CASRETGGREKLFF
TRBV10-2	NA	TRBJ2-7	NA	TGCGCCAGCAGTGAGTTTCGGGAGTTTACCTACGAGCAGTACTTC	CASSEFREFTYEQYF
TRBV6-6	NA	TRBJ2-1	NA	TGTGCCACAGAATACAATGAGCAGTTCTTC	CATEYNEQFF
TRBV19	NA	TRBJ2-7	NA	TGTGCCAGTAGTATAATGAGCGGCCCCGAGCGGGAGCAGTACTTC	CASSIMSGPEREQYF
TRBV5-6	NA	TRBJ2-5	NA	TGTGCCAGCAGCCGTTTCGAGTGGGGCAGAGAGACCCAGTACTTC	CASSRFEWGRETQYF
TRBV15	TRBD2	TRBJ2-1	NA	TGTGCCACCAGCAGAGAAGGCGGGACTAGCAAGTTCTTC	CATSREGGTSKFF
TRBV9	TRBD1	TRBJ2-5	NA	TGTGCCAGCAGTAGGACAGGGGAAGAGACCCAGTACTTC	CASSRTGEETQYF
TRBV7-9	TRBD1	TRBJ1-2	few	TGTGCCAGCAGCTCTACGGAGACAGGGGATCGTCTCTATGGCTACACCTTC	CASSSTETGDRLYGYTF
TRBV7-2	TRBD1	TRBJ1-2	NA	TGTGCCAGCAGCTTAAAAGCTTCCTGGGACAGGCCCTATGGCTACACCTTC	CASSLKASWDRPYGYTF
TRBV5-4	NA	TRBJ1-2	NA	TGTGCCAGCAGCTTGTCCGGGATGGGAGGCTACACCTTC	CASSLSGMGGYTF
TRBV11-2	TRBD1	TRBJ2-5	few	TGTGCCAGCAGCTTGCAGCCGGGACAGATCCAAGAGACCCAGTACTTC	CASSLQPGQIQETQYF
TRBV10-3	NA	TRBJ1-5	once	TGTGCCATCAGTGAGTCGAAGGGGTGGGAAAAGCCCCAGCATTTT	CAISESKGWEKPQHF
TRBV4-1	TRBD2	TRBJ2-1	NA	TGCGCCAGCAGCCAAGAGGGAGCGGGGGGATCCTACAATGAGCAGTTCTTC	CASSQEGAGGSYNEQFF
TRBV27	NA	TRBJ1-5	NA	TGTGCCAGCAGTTTTTCAGGGGCGCCCGTTCAGCCCCAGCATTTT	CASSFSGAPVQPQHF
TRBV7-8	TRBD1	TRBJ1-4	NA	TGTGCCAGCAGCCGCGCTCAAACGGGACAGCAGAAAAATGAAAAACTGTTTTTT	CASSRAQTGQQKNEKLFF
TRBV6-1	NA	TRBJ1-1	NA	TGTGCCAGCAGCTATGTGGGGGGAACTGAAGCTTTCTTT	CASSYVGGTEAFF
TRBV7-9	TRBD1	TRBJ2-7	NA	TGTTCCAGCAGCTCGGGACAGGCCTACGAGCAGTACTTC	CSSSSGQAYEQYF